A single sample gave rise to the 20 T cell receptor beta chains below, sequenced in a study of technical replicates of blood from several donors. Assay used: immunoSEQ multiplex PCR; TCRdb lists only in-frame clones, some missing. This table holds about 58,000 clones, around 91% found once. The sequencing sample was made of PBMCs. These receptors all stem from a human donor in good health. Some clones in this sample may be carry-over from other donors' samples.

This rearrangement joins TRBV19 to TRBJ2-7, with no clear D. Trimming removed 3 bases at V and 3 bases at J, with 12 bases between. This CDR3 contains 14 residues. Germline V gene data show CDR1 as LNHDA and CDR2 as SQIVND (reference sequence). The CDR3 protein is CASSIFAKNYEQYF. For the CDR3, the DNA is TGTGCCAGTAGTATCTTTGCGAAAAACTACGAGCAGTACTTC.

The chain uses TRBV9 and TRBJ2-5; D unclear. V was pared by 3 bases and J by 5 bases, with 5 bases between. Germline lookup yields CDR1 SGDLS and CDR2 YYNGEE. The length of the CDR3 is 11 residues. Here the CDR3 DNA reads TGTGCCAGCAGCGCGAGGGAGACCCAGTACTTC. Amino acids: CASSARETQYF.

In DNA, the CDR3 is TGTGCCAGCAGCGGTGGACTAGCGGGAGGTGATTACGAGCAGTACTTC. It specifies CASSGGLAGGDYEQYF. The rearrangement links TRBV11-2 to TRBJ2-7; 14 bases line up with TRBD2. The CDR3 contains 16 residues. Germline lookup yields CDR1 SGHAT and CDR2 FQNNGV. V dropped 5 bases and J dropped 4; count of bases not matched to a gene: 7.

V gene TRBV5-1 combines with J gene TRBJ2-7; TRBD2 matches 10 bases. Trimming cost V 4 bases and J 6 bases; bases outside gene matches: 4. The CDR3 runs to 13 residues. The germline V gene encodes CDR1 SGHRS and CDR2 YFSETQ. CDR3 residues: CASSPSGSGEQYF. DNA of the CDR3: TGCGCCAGCAGCCCTAGCGGGAGTGGCGAGCAGTACTTC.

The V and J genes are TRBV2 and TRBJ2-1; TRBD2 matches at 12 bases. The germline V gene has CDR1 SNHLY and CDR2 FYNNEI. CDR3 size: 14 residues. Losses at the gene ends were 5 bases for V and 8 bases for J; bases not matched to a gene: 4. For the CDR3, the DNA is TGTGCCAGCAGTCTAGCGGGGGGGCAAGATGAGCAGTTCTTC. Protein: CASSLAGGQDEQFF.

The CDR3 reads CASRMGTSGSVHEQYF. The CDR3, as DNA: TGTGCCAGCAGAATGGGGACTAGCGGGAGTGTACACGAGCAGTACTTC. The chain links TRBV2 to TRBJ2-7; 14 nucleotides agree with TRBD2. Germline V gene lookup returns CDR1 SNHLY and CDR2 FYNNEI. This CDR3 is built from 16 residues. The V gene end was trimmed by 6 bases and the J gene end by 5 bases; junction bases not matched to a gene: 9.

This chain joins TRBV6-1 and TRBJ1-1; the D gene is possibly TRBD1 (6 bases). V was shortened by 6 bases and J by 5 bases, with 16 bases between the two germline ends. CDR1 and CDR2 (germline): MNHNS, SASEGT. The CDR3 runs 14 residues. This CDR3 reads CASSGETGGTEAFF. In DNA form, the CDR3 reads TGTGCCAGCAGCGGTGAGACAGGCGGGACTGAAGCTTTCTTT.

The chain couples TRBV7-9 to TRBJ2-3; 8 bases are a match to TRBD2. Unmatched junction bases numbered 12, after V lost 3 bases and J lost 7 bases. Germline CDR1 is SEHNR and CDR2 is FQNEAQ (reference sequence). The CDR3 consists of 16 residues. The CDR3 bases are TGTGCCAGCAGCTTTTGGAGCGGGAGTGAAGGGAATACGCAGTATTTT. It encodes CASSFWSGSEGNTQYF.

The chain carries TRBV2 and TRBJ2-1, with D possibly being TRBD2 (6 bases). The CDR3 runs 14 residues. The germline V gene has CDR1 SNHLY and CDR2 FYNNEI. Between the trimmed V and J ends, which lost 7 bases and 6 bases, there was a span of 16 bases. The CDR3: CASKGTLLGNEQFF. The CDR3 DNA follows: TGTGCCAGCAAAGGGACTCTTTTGGGCAATGAGCAGTTCTTC. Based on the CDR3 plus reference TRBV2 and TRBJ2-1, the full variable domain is EPEVTQTPSHQVTQMGQEVILRCVPISNHLYFYWYRQILGQKVEFLVSFYNNEISEKSEIFDDQFSVERPDGSNFTLKIRSTKLEDSAMYFCASKGTLLGNEQFFGPGTRLTVL.

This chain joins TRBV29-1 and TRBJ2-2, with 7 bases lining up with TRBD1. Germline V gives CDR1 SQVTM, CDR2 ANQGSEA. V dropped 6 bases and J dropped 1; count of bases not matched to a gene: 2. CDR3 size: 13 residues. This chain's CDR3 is CSVRTGNTGELFF. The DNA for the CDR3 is TGCAGCGTACGGACAGGGAACACCGGGGAGCTGTTTTTT.

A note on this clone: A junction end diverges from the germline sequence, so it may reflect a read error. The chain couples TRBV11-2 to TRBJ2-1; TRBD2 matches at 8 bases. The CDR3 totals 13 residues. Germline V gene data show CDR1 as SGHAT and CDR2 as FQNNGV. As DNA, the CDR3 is TGTGCCAGCAGTCAGAGGGTGGGACTAGTGGCGCTCTTC. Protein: CASSQRVGLVALF.

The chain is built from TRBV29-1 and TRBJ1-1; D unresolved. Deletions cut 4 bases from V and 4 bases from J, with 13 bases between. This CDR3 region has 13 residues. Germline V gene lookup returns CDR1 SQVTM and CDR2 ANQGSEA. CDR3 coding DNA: TGCAGCGTTGTAGTTAGTGATGGCACTGAAGCTTTCTTT. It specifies CSVVVSDGTEAFF.

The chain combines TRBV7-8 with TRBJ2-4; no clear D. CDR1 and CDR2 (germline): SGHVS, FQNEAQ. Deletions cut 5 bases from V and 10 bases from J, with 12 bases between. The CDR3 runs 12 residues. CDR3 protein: CASSPRRGIQYF. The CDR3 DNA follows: TGTGCCAGCAGCCCGAGGCGAGGAATTCAGTACTTC. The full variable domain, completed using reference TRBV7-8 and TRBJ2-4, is GAGVSQSPRYKVAKRGQDVALRCDPISGHVSLFWYQQALGQGPEFLTYFQNEAQLDKSGLPSDRFFAERPEGSVSTLKIQRTQQEDSAVYLCASSPRRGIQYFGAGTRLSVL.

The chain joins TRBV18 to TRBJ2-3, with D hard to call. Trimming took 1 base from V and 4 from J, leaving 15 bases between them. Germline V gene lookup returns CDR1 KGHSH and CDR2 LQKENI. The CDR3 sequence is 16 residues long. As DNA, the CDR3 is TGTGCCAGCTCACCACTCCCTAACCAAACCCCAGATACGCAGTATTTT. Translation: CASSPLPNQTPDTQYF.

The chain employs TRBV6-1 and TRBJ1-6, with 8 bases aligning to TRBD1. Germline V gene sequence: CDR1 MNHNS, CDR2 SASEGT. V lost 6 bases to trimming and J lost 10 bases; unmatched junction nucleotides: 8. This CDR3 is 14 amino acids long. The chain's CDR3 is CASRLPQGGSPLHF. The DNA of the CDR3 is TGTGCCAGCAGGCTACCACAGGGGGGATCACCCCTCCACTTT.

The DNA for the CDR3 is TGTGCCAGCAGCTTAGAGCGATTCAATGAGCAGTTCTTC. Encoded protein: CASSLERFNEQFF. V and J are TRBV7-2 and TRBJ2-1; D is undetermined. The length of the CDR3 is 13 residues. Between the trimmed V and J ends, which lost 1 base and 6 bases, there was a span of 7 bases. The germline V gene has CDR1 SGHTA and CDR2 FQGNSA.

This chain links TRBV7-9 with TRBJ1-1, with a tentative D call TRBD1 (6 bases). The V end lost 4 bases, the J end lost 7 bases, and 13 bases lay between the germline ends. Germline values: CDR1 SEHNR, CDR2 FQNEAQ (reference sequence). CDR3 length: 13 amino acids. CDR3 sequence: CASSSNRVGEAFF. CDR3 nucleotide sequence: TGTGCCAGCAGCTCCAACAGGGTGGGTGAAGCTTTCTTT.

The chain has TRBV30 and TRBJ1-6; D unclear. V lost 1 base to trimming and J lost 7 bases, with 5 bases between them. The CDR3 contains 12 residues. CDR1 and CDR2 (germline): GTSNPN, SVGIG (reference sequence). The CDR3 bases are TGTGCCTGGAGTGGGCGGAATTCACCCCTCCACTTT. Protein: CAWSGRNSPLHF.

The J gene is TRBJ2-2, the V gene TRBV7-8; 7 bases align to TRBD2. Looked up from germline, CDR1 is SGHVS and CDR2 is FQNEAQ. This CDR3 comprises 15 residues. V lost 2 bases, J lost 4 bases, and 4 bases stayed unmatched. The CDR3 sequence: CASSLPPGGTGELFF. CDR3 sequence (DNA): TGTGCCAGCAGCTTACCGCCGGGGGGCACCGGGGAGCTGTTTTTT.

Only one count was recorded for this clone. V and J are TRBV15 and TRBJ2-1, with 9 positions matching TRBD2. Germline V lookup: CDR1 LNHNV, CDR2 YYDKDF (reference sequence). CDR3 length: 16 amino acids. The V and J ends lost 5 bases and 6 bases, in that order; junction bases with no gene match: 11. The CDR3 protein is CATSRQTSGPGNEQFF. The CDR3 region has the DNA TGTGCCACCAGCCGACAGACTAGCGGTCCGGGCAATGAGCAGTTCTTC.